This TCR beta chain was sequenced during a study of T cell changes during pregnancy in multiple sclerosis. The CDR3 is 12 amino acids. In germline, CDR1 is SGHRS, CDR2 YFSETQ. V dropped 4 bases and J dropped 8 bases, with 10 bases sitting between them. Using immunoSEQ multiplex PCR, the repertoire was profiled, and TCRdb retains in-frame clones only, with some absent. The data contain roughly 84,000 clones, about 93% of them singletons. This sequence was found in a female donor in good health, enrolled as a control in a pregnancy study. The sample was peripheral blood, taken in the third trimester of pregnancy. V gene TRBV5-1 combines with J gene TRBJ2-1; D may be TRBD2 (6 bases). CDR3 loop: CASSGGDDEQFF. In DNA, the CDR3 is TGCGCCAGCAGCGGCGGGGATGATGAGCAGTTCTTC.